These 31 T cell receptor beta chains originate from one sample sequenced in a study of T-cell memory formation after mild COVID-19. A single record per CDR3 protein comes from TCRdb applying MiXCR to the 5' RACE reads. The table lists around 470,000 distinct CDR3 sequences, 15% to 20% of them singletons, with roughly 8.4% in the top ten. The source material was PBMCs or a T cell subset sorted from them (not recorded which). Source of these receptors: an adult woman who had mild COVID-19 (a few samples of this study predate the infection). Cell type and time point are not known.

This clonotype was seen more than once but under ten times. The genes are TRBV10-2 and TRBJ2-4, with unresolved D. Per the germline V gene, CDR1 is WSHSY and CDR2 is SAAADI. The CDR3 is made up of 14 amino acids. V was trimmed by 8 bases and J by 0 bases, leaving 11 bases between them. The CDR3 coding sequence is TGCGCCAGCGCCATGGTTCTAGCCAAAAACATTCAGTACTTC. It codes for CASAMVLAKNIQYF.

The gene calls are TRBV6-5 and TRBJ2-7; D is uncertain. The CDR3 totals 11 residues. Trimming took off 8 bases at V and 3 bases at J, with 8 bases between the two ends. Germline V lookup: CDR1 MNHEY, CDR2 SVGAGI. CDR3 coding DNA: TGTGCCAGCCGCAGCATCTACGAGCAGTACTTC. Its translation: CASRSIYEQYF.

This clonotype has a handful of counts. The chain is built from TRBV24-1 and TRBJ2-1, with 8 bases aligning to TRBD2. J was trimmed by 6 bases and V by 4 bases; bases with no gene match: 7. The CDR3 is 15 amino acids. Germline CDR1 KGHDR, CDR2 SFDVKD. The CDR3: CATSDRTSSFNEQFF. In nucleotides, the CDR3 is TGTGCCACCAGTGACCGGACTAGCAGTTTCAATGAGCAGTTCTTC.

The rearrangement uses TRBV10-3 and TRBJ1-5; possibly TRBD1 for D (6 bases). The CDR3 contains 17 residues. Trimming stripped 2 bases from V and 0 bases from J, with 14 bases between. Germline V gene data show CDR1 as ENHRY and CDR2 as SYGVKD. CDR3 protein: CAISETGPAYSNQPQHF. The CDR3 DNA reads TGTGCCATCAGTGAGACAGGGCCAGCCTATAGCAATCAGCCCCAGCATTTT.

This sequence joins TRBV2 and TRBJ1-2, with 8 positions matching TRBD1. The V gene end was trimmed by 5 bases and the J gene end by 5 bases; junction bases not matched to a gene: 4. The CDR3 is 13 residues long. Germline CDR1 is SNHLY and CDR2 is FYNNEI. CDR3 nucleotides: TGTGCCAGCAGTCGGACAGGGAAATATGGCTACACCTTC. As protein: CASSRTGKYGYTF.

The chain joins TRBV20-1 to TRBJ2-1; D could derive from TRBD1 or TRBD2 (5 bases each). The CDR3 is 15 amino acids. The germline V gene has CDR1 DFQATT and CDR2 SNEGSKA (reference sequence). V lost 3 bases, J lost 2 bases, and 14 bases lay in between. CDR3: CSARGTEGPYNEQFF. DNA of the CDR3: TGCAGTGCTAGGGGGACCGAGGGCCCCTACAATGAGCAGTTCTTC.

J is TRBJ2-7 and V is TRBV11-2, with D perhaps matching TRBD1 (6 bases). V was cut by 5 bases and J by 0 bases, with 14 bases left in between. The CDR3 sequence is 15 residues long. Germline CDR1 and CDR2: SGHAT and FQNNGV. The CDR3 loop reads CASSQATGISYEQYF. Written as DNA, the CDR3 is TGTGCCAGCAGCCAAGCCACAGGGATCTCCTACGAGCAGTACTTC.

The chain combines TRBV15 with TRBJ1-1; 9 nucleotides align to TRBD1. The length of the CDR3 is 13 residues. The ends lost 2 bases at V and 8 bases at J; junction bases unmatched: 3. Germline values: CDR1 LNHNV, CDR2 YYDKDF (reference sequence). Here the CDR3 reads CATSRYGQGEAFF. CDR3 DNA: TGTGCCACCAGCAGATACGGACAGGGGGAAGCTTTCTTT.

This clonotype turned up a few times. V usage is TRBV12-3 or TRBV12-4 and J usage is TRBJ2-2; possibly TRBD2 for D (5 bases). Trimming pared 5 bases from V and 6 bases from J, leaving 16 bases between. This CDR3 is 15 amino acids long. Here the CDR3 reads CASSKPSGDSGELFF. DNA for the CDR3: TGTGCCAGCAGTAAGCCCTCCGGGGATTCCGGGGAGCTGTTTTTT.

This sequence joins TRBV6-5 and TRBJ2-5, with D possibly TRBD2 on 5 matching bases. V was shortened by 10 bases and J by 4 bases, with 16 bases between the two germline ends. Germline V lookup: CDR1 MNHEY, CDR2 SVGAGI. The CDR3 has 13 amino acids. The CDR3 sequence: CATSHSAGETQYF. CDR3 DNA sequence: TGTGCCACGTCGCACTCCGCGGGAGAGACCCAGTACTTC.

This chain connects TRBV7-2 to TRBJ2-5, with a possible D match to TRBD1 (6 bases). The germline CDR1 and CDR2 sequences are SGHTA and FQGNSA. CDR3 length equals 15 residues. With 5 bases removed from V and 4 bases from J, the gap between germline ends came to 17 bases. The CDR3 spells CASSPRRGLVETQYF. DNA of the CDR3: TGTGCCAGCAGCCCACGCAGGGGTTTGGTAGAGACCCAGTACTTC. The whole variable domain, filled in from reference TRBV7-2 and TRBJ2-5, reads GAGVSQSPSNKVTEKGKDVELRCDPISGHTALYWYRQSLGQGLEFLIYFQGNSAPDKSGLPSDRFSAERTGGSVSTLTIQRTQQEDSAVYLCASSPRRGLVETQYFGPGTRLLVL.

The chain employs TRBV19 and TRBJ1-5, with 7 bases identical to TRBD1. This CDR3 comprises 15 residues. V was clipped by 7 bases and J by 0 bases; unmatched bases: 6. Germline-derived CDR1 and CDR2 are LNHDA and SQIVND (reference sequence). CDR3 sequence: CASTYRQGSNQPQHF. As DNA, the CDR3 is TGTGCCAGTACCTATCGACAGGGTAGCAATCAGCCCCAGCATTTT.

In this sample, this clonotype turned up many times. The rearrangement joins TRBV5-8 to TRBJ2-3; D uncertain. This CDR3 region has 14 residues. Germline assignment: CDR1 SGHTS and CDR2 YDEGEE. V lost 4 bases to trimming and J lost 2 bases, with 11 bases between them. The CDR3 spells CASSLEPYTDTQYF. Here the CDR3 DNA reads TGTGCCAGCAGCCTAGAACCTTACACAGATACGCAGTATTTT.

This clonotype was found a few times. In DNA form, the CDR3 reads TGTGCCAGCAGCTTAGCTTTCGTCAAGGAAAAGTACTTC. It codes for CASSLAFVKEKYF. The chain joins TRBV7-2 to TRBJ2-7; D call uncertain. Germline V CDR1 and CDR2: SGHTA, FQGNSA. CDR3 length: 13 residues. Trimming removed 0 bases from V and 11 bases from J, with 14 bases in between. Full variable domain (remainder filled in from reference TRBV7-2 and TRBJ2-7): GAGVSQSPSNKVTEKGKDVELRCDPISGHTALYWYRQSLGQGLEFLIYFQGNSAPDKSGLPSDRFSAERTGGSVSTLTIQRTQQEDSAVYLCASSLAFVKEKYFGPGTRLTVT.

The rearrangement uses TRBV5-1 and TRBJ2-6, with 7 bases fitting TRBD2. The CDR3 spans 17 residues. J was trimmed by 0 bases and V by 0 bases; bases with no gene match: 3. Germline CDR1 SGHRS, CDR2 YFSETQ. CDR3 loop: CASSLGAGHSGANVLTF. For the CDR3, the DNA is TGCGCCAGCAGCTTGGGAGCGGGGCACTCTGGGGCCAACGTCCTGACTTTC. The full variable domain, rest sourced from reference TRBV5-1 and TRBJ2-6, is KAGVTQTPRYLIKTRGQQVTLSCSPISGHRSVSWYQQTPGQGLQFLFEYFSETQRNKGNFPGRFSGRQFSNSRSEMNVSTLELGDSALYLCASSLGAGHSGANVLTFGAGSRLTVL.

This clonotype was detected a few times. Written as DNA, the CDR3 is TGCGCCAGCAGCCAATCCCCGAACACTGAAGCTTTCTTT. This encodes CASSQSPNTEAFF. The chain has TRBV4-3 and TRBJ1-1; D unclear. Germline V gene data show CDR1 as LGHNA and CDR2 as YSLEER. V shed 2 bases and J shed 1 base, with 5 bases lying between them. This CDR3 has 13 amino acids.

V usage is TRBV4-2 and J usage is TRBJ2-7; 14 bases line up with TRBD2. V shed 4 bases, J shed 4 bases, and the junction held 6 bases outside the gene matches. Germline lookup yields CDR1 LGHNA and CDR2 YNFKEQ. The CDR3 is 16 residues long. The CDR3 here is CASSPGLAGVLYEQYF. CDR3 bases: TGTGCCAGCAGCCCGGGACTAGCGGGAGTTTTATACGAGCAGTACTTC.

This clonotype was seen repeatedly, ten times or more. In DNA form, the CDR3 reads TGTGCCAGCAGCCTACAGGGTAGGGATACGCAGTATTTT. This sequence encodes CASSLQGRDTQYF. V is TRBV7-6 and J is TRBJ2-3, with D maybe TRBD1 (6 bases). The CDR3 spans 13 residues. V lost 5 bases and J 6 bases, leaving 12 bases between the germline ends. The V gene's germline CDR1 is SGHVS and CDR2 FNYEAQ.

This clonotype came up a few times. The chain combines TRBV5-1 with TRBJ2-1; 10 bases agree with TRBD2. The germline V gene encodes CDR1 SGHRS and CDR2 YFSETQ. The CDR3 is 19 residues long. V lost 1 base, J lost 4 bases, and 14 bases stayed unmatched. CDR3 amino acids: CASSLRETAGAGGYNEQFF. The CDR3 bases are TGCGCCAGCAGCTTGCGGGAGACAGCGGGAGCGGGGGGGTACAATGAGCAGTTCTTC.

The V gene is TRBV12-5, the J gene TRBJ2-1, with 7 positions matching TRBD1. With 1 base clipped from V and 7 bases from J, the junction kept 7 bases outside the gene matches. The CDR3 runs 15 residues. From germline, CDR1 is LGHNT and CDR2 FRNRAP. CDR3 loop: CASGLAGTAENEQFF. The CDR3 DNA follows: TGTGCTAGTGGTTTGGCCGGGACAGCGGAAAATGAGCAGTTCTTC.

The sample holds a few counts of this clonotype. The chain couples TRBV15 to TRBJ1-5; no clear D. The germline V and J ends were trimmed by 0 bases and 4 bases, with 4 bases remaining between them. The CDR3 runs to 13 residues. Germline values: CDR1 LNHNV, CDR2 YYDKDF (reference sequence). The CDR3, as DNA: TGTGCCACCAGCAGAGACGCAAATCAGCCCCAGCATTTT. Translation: CATSRDANQPQHF.

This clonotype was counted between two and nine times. The CDR3 nucleotides are TGCGCCAGCAGCCGAGGGGACGGGGTCAACACCGGGGAGCTGTTTTTT. Translation: CASSRGDGVNTGELFF. The chain has TRBV4-3 and TRBJ2-2; tentatively, D is TRBD1 or TRBD2 (5 bases each). V gave up 4 bases and J gave up 2 bases, with 14 bases separating them. CDR1 is LGHNA, CDR2 YSLEER, per germline. CDR3 size: 16 residues.

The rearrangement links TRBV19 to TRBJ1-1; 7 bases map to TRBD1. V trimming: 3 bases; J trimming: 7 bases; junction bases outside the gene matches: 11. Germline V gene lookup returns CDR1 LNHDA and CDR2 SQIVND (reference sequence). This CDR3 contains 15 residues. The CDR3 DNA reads TGTGCCAGTAGTATCCAGGGGGGCGCTGAGGTTGAAGCTTTCTTT. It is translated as CASSIQGGAEVEAFF.

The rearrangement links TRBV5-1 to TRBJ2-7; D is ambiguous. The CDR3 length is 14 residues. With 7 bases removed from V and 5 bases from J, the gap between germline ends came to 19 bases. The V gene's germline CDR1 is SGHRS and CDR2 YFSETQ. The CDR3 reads CASLPRQVDHEQYF. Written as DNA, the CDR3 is TGCGCCAGCCTACCCCGGCAGGTGGACCACGAGCAGTACTTC.

Here the CDR3 reads CASRDTGGAREKLFF. CDR3 in DNA: TGTGCCAGCAGGGATACAGGGGGCGCAAGGGAAAAACTGTTTTTT. This rearrangement joins TRBV27 to TRBJ1-4; TRBD1 matches at 9 bases. After removal of 6 bases from V and 8 bases from J, the junction contained 10 bases not matched to a gene. The CDR3 has 15 residues. CDR1 and CDR2 from the germline V gene are MNHEY and SMNVEV (reference sequence).

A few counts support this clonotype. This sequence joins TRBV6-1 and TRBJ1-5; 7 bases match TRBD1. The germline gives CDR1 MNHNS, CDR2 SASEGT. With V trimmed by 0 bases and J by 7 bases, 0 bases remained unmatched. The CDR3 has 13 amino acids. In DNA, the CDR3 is TGTGCCAGCAGTGAAGCACAGGGGCAGCCCCAGCATTTT. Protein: CASSEAQGQPQHF.

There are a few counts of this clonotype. This chain's CDR3 is CASTRESNQPQHF. Written as DNA, the CDR3 is TGTGCCAGCACAAGGGAAAGCAATCAGCCCCAGCATTTT. V and J are TRBV2 and TRBJ1-5; D remains ambiguous. Deletions cut 7 bases from V and 1 base from J, with 8 bases between. This CDR3 comprises 13 residues. Germline lookup yields CDR1 SNHLY and CDR2 FYNNEI.

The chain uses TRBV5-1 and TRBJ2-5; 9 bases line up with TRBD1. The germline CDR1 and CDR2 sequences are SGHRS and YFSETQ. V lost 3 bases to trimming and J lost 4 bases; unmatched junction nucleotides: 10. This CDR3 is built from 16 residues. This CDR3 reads CASSSGTGLGRETQYF. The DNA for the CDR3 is TGCGCCAGCAGCTCTGGGACAGGGCTTGGGAGAGAGACCCAGTACTTC.

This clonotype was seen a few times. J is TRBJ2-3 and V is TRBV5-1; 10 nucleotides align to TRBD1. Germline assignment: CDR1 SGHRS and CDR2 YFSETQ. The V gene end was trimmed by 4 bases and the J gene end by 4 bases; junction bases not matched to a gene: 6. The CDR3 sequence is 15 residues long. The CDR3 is CASSQKGTGADTQYF. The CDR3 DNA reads TGCGCCAGCAGCCAGAAGGGGACAGGGGCAGATACGCAGTATTTT.

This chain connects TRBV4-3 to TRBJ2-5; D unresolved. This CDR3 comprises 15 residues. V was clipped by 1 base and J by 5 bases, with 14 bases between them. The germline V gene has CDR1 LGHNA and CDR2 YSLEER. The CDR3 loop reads CASSQAHLSGETQYF. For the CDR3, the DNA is TGCGCCAGCAGCCAAGCCCATTTATCCGGGGAGACCCAGTACTTC.

The CDR3 DNA reads TGTGCCAGCAGCTTACGGGCCGGGACTAGCGGATACAATGAGCAGTTCTTC. Amino acid sequence: CASSLRAGTSGYNEQFF. This chain uses TRBV7-2 with TRBJ2-1, with 11 bases lining up with TRBD2. V shed 2 bases and J 4 bases; nucleotides not matched to a gene: 7. In germline, CDR1 is SGHTA, CDR2 FQGNSA. CDR3 length equals 17 residues.